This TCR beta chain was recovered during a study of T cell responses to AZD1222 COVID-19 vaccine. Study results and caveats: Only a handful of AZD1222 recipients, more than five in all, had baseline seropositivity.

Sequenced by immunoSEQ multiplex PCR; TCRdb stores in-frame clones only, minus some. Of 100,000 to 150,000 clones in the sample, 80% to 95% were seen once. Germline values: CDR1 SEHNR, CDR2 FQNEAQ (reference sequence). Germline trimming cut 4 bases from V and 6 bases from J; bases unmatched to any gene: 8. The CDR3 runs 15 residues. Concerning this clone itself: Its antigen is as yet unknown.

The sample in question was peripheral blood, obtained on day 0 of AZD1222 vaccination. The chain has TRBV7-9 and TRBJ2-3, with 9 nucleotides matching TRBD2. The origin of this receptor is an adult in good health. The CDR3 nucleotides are TGTGCCAGCAGCTCCGGAGGCGGGGGGGATGATACGCAGTATTTT. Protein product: CASSSGGGGDDTQYF.